This T cell receptor (beta chain) was documented in a study of T cells after yellow fever vaccination. Study summary: When fractions had low cell numbers, they were prepared with SMART-Seq v4 Ultra Low Input. Points from the study as a whole: Sorted repertoires could include abundant contaminating clonotypes from bulk cells. Among primary-vaccination clones, most reappeared after the booster, at approximately 96% for CD4 and about 90% for CD8.

V lost 7 bases to trimming and J lost 4 bases, with 12 bases between them. The germline V gene has CDR1 LNHDA and CDR2 SQIVND (reference sequence). This CDR3 region has 13 residues. Remarks on this clonotype: Antigen specificity is unknown.

Generation of TCR cDNA used 5'RACE template switching (which added a universal primer site and UMIs). TCRdb recomputed calls from the 5' RACE reads with MiXCR, one row per CDR3 protein. This table holds roughly 500,000 distinct CDR3 sequences, about 19% found once. Here the sequenced sample was PBMCs, taken 15 days after the yellow fever booster vaccination. V and J are TRBV19 and TRBJ2-3; perhaps TRBD1 as D (6 bases). This TCR came from a man younger than 45 who received the YFV17D yellow fever vaccine. DNA of the CDR3: TGTGCCAGTAAAAACAGGGAAGCAGATACGCAGTATTTT. Translation: CASKNREADTQYF. The full variable domain, its missing parts supplied by reference TRBV19 and TRBJ2-3, is DGGITQSPKYLFRKEGQNVTLSCEQNLNHDAMYWYRQDPGQGLRLIYYSQIVNDFQKGDIAEGYSVSREKKESFPLTVTSAQKNPTAFYLCASKNREADTQYFGPGTRLTVL.